Following are 6 T cell receptor beta chains from one sample sequenced in a study of identical twins. TCRdb re-called the 5' RACE reads through MiXCR, storing one row per CDR3 protein. The table records approximately 890,000 distinct CDR3 sequences, about 12% of them present only once. This sample also appeared in a second study, on yellow fever vaccine responses in identical twins.

The sequencing sample was made of PBMCs. These receptor sequences come from a woman aged 18-30 years in good health.

V gene TRBV27 combines with J gene TRBJ2-1; 12 nucleotides agree with TRBD2. The trim removed 2 bases at V and 8 bases at J, leaving 13 bases unmatched. The CDR3 contains 18 residues. CDR1 and CDR2 from the germline V gene are MNHEY and SMNVEV (reference sequence). The CDR3 nucleotides read TGTGCCAGCAGTTTAGTCCCTCTAGCGGGAGGGGTCTGGTATGAGCAGTTCTTC. Its translation is CASSLVPLAGGVWYEQFF.

The rearrangement links TRBV3-1 to TRBJ1-6, with D maybe TRBD1 (6 bases). The V end was cut by 1 base, the J end by 9 bases, with 13 bases between. Germline-derived CDR1 and CDR2 are LGHDT and YNNKEL (reference sequence). The CDR3 runs to 15 residues. The CDR3 nucleotides read TGTGCCAGCAGCCAAGCTAGGGGGGTTGGTTCACCCCTCCACTTT. Translation gives CASSQARGVGSPLHF.

This clonotype has just a few counts. This chain links TRBV10-1 with TRBJ2-1; D possibly matches TRBD1 or TRBD2 (6 bases each). Germline V CDR1 and CDR2: WNHNN, SYGVQD (reference sequence). The V end was cut by 3 bases, the J end by 4 bases, with 13 bases between. The CDR3 spans 15 residues. CDR3: CASSDMGGAYNEQFF. The CDR3 bases are TGCGCCAGCAGTGATATGGGGGGCGCGTACAATGAGCAGTTCTTC.

This clonotype was seen more than once but under ten times. The rearrangement links TRBV2 to TRBJ1-2; TRBD1 agrees at 7 bases. V lost 2 bases, J lost 3 bases, and 6 bases stayed unmatched. This CDR3 is 15 amino acids long. CDR1 is SNHLY, CDR2 FYNNEI, per germline. In DNA, the CDR3 is TGTGCCAGCAGTGAACGGGGGACAGATGACTATGGCTACACCTTC. Translation: CASSERGTDDYGYTF.

The chain couples TRBV28 to TRBJ2-7, with 8 bases aligning to TRBD1. With V trimmed by 5 bases and J by 4 bases, 7 bases remained unmatched. This CDR3 region has 14 residues. Germline V CDR1 and CDR2: MDHEN, SYDVKM. The CDR3 sequence: CASSDRQGMYEQYV. The CDR3 bases are TGTGCCAGCAGTGACCGACAGGGGATGTACGAGCAGTACGTC.

This chain uses TRBV3-1 with TRBJ1-1; the match to TRBD1 covers 8 bases. Looked up from germline, CDR1 is LGHDT and CDR2 is YNNKEL (reference sequence). CDR3 length: 14 amino acids. V shed 2 bases, J shed 7 bases, and the junction held 6 bases outside the gene matches. CDR3 sequence (DNA): TGTGCCAGCAGCCAACCGGACAGGGCAAATGAAGCTTTCTTT. This encodes CASSQPDRANEAFF.